Listed below are T cell receptor beta chains from one sample, sequenced in a study of blood T cells in healthy people across ages. TCRdb redid the calling of the 5' RACE reads with MiXCR, one entry per CDR3 protein. Among roughly 1,100,000 distinct CDR3 sequences listed, around 27% were seen once. In addition, the sample was reused for a study of T cells of mothers and their children.

The sample taken for sequencing was blood. All receptors come from a girl aged 2-10 years in good health. The CDR3 runs from the conserved cysteine through the conserved F or W. D genes are given only for firm matches. Clone size is shown for a subset of rows, as once, few, many or a class of expanded clone.

v_gene,j_gene,abundance,d_gene,CDR3aa,CDR3nt
TRBV6-2/TRBV6-3,TRBJ2-2,many,NA,CASSYSTTGELFF,TGTGCCAGCAGTTACTCGACTACCGGGGAGCTGTTTTTT
TRBV20-1,TRBJ1-4,NA,NA,CSARSSGQPNEKLFF,TGCAGTGCTAGATCCTCCGGACAGCCTAATGAAAAACTGTTTTTT
TRBV20-1,TRBJ1-2,once,NA,CSARQGGSNGYTF,TGCAGTGCTAGACAGGGAGGATCCAATGGCTACACCTTC
TRBV5-1,TRBJ2-7,NA,TRBD2,CASSLRTSGHFGEQYF,TGCGCCAGCAGCTTAAGGACTAGCGGGCACTTCGGCGAGCAGTACTTC
TRBV2,TRBJ2-1,NA,NA,CASIPGAVNEQFF,TGTGCCAGCATTCCGGGGGCTGTCAATGAGCAGTTCTTC
TRBV12-3/TRBV12-4,TRBJ1-1,NA,NA,CAGSLEKMNTEAFF,TGTGCCGGCAGTTTGGAGAAGATGAACACTGAAGCTTTCTTT
TRBV5-1,TRBJ2-7,NA,NA,CASSKAPSSYEQYF,TGCGCCAGCAGCAAAGCGCCCTCATCCTACGAGCAGTACTTC
TRBV11-3,TRBJ2-1,many,TRBD2,CASSTTSGSSYNEQFF,TGTGCCAGCAGCACCACTAGCGGTAGCTCCTACAATGAGCAGTTCTTC
TRBV11-2,TRBJ2-5,few,NA,CASSFGGSYPGVQETQYF,TGTGCCAGCAGCTTTGGCGGGTCCTACCCAGGGGTCCAAGAGACCCAGTACTTC
TRBV4-3,TRBJ2-7,NA,TRBD1,CASSPGQGGEQYF,TGCGCCAGCAGCCCCGGACAGGGAGGCGAGCAGTACTTC
TRBV6-4,TRBJ2-1,few,NA,CASSVSGREQFF,TGTGCCAGCAGTGTCTCCGGTCGAGAGCAGTTCTTC
TRBV29-1,TRBJ2-5,few,NA,CSVAGRQTETQYF,TGCAGCGTTGCAGGAAGGCAAACGGAGACCCAGTACTTC
TRBV9,TRBJ1-3,NA,NA,CASSPRDPGNTTYF,TGTGCCAGCAGCCCCAGGGACCCTGGAAACACCACATATTTT
TRBV7-9,TRBJ2-6,NA,TRBD2,CASSERTSNSSGANVLTF,TGTGCCAGCAGCGAGCGGACTAGCAACTCCTCTGGGGCCAACGTCCTGACTTTC
TRBV3-1,TRBJ2-4,NA,TRBD2,CASSQEGGYQNIQYF,TGTGCCAGCAGCCAAGAGGGGGGGTACCAAAACATTCAGTACTTC
TRBV27,TRBJ2-5,few,TRBD2,CASSSAGGFPQETQYF,TGTGCCAGCAGTTCCGCGGGGGGGTTCCCACAAGAGACCCAGTACTTC
TRBV5-5,TRBJ2-4,NA,NA,CASSLLLAQNIQYF,TGTGCCAGCAGCTTGTTACTAGCACAAAACATTCAGTACTTC
TRBV11-2,TRBJ2-1,few,TRBD2,CASSFMAGGNRDEQFF,TGTGCCAGCAGCTTCATGGCGGGAGGGAATCGTGATGAGCAGTTCTTC
TRBV20-1,TRBJ1-2,many,TRBD1,CSASGTGAYGYTF,TGCAGTGCTTCCGGGACAGGAGCCTATGGCTACACCTTC
TRBV18,TRBJ2-7,NA,TRBD1,CASSPRPGQAFYEQYF,TGTGCCAGCTCACCACGTCCGGGACAGGCTTTCTACGAGCAGTACTTC
TRBV3-1,TRBJ2-3,few,NA,CASSHFSGTDTQYF,TGTGCCAGCAGCCACTTTAGCGGCACAGATACGCAGTATTTT
TRBV20-1,TRBJ2-3,NA,NA,CSAPYSTDTQYF,TGCAGTGCCCCTTATAGCACAGATACGCAGTATTTT
TRBV5-1,TRBJ2-7,few,NA,CASSLAGTDGSYEQYF,TGCGCCAGCAGCTTGGCCGGGACGGACGGCTCCTACGAGCAGTACTTC
TRBV7-2,TRBJ2-3,NA,NA,CASSLGISSTDTQYF,TGTGCCAGCAGCTTAGGTATTAGCTCAACAGATACGCAGTATTTT
TRBV7-9,TRBJ1-1,NA,TRBD1,CATREQGRTEAFF,TGTGCCACTCGCGAACAGGGGAGGACTGAAGCTTTCTTT
TRBV20-1,TRBJ2-6,few,NA,CSARVGAPLSGANVLTF,TGCAGTGCTAGAGTCGGAGCCCCACTTTCTGGGGCCAACGTCCTGACTTTC
TRBV28,TRBJ1-6,NA,NA,CASSLGAGSPLHF,TGTGCCAGCAGCCTCGGCGCGGGATCACCCCTCCACTTT
TRBV29-1,TRBJ2-7,NA,NA,CSAVSFSSYEQYF,TGCAGCGCCGTGAGCTTTAGCTCCTACGAGCAGTACTTC
TRBV20-1,TRBJ1-2,NA,TRBD1,CSARAVTGEGYTF,TGCAGTGCTAGAGCAGTAACAGGGGAAGGCTACACCTTC